This TCR beta chain was identified in a study of T cell responses to AZD1222 COVID-19 vaccine. Germline loops: CDR1 SGHTA, CDR2 FQGNSA. Trimming left V 1 base short and J 3 bases short, with 9 bases between. The CDR3 contains 14 residues. To note about this clone: Antigen unknown.

Assay used: immunoSEQ multiplex PCR; TCRdb lists only in-frame clones, some missing. The sample holds 100,000 to 150,000 clones; approximately 91% are singletons and the top ten take 6.3%. General study results and limits: Baseline serology detected seropositivity in only a handful of AZD1222 recipients. Clonal diversity was possibly underestimated, and white British individuals and females predominated among donors.

The chain links TRBV7-2 to TRBJ2-5; unclear D gene. The sample consisted of peripheral blood, taken on day 0 of AZD1222 vaccination. The origin of this receptor is an adult in good health. CDR3 in DNA: TGTGCCAGCAGCTTAGAACAATTGGAAGAGACCCAGTACTTC. Translated: CASSLEQLEETQYF.